This T cell receptor (beta chain) was recorded in a study of tissue T cells after allogeneic stem cell transplantation. In the case of this clone: Mouse gene names apply. Read sequence stops 1 residue before the CDR3 end, and the germline J gene provides the missing end.

Clones were read by immunoSEQ multiplex PCR, and TCRdb kept only the in-frame ones, dropping some. The sample records approximately 4,000 clones, more than 40% being singletons. As for time point: mouse harvest day 14 after allogeneic transplant. Tail vein injection delivered 10^7 T-cell-depleted bone marrow cells and 10^6 splenic CD5+ T cells. Trimming removed 0 bases from V and 4 bases from J, with 12 bases in between. Per germline, CDR1 SGHSA and CDR2 FRNQAP. CDR3 length equals 15 residues. Source material: lymph node tissue. J is TRBJ1-1 and V is TRBV16, with D tentatively TRBD1 (6 bases). The receptor comes from a female BALB/c mouse given C57BL/6 T cells with graft-versus-host disease after an allogeneic hematopoietic cell transplant. Partial CDR3 DNA: TGTGCAAGCAGCTTAGAGGCAGGGGCCTTCACAGAAGTCTTC. It specifies CASSLEAGAFTEVF. The entire CDR3 reads CASSLEAGAFTEVFF.